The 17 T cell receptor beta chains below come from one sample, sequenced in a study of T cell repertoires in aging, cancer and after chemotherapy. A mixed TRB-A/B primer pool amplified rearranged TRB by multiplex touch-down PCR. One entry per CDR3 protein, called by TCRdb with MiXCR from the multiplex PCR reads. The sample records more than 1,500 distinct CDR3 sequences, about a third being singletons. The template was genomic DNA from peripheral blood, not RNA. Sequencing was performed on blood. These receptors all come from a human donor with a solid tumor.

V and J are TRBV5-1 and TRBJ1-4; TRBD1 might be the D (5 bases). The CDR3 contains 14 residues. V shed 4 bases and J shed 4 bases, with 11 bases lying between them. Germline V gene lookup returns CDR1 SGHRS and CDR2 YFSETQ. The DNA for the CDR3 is TGCGCCAGCAGCCCTCAGGGAGGTAATGAAAAACTGTTTTTT. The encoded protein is CASSPQGGNEKLFF.

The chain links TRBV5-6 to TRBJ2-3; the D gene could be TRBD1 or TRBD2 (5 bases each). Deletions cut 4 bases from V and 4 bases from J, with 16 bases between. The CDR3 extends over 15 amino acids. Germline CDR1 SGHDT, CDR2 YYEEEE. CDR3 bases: TGTGCCAGCAGCGGGACGGTCTTGGAACCAGATACGCAGTATTTT. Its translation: CASSGTVLEPDTQYF.

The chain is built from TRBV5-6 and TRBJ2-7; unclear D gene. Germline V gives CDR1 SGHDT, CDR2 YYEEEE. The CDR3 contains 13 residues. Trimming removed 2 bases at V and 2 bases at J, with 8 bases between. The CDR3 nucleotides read TGTGCCAGCAGCTTCTACCCTCCCTACGAGCAGTACTTC. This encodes CASSFYPPYEQYF.

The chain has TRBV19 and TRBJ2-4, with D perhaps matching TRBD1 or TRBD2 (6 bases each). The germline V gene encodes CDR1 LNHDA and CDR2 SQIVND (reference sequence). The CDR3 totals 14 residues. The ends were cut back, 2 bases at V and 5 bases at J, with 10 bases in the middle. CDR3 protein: CASSIRGRQNIQYF. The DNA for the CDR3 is TGTGCCAGTAGTATACGGGGGCGCCAAAACATTCAGTACTTC. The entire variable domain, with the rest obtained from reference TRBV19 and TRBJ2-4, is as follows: DGGITQSPKYLFRKEGQNVTLSCEQNLNHDAMYWYRQDPGQGLRLIYYSQIVNDFQKGDIAEGYSVSREKKESFPLTVTSAQKNPTAFYLCASSIRGRQNIQYFGAGTRLSVL.

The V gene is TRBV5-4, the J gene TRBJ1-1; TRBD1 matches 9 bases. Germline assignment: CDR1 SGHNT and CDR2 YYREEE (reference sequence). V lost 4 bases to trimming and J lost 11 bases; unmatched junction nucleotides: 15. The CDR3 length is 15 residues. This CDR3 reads CASSMAGTGSFGAFF. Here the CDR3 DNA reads TGTGCCAGCAGCATGGCCGGGACAGGGTCCTTCGGGGCTTTCTTT.

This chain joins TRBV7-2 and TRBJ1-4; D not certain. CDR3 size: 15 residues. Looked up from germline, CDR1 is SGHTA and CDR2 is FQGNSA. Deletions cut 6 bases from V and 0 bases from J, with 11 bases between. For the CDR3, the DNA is TGTGCCAGCAGTCGAGGGCCCTCAACTAATGAAAAACTGTTTTTT. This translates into CASSRGPSTNEKLFF.

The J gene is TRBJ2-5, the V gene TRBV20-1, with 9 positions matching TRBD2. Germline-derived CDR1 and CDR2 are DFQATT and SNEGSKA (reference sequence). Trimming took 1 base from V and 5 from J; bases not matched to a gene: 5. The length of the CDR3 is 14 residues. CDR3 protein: CSARGTSVRETQYF. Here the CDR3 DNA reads TGCAGTGCTAGAGGGACTAGCGTCCGGGAGACCCAGTACTTC.

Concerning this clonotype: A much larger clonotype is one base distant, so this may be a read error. The CDR3 reads CASSEIADTQYF. In DNA, the CDR3 is TGTGCCAGCAGCGAAATAGCAGATACGCAGTATTTT. This chain links TRBV7-6 with TRBJ2-3; D gene uncertain. The ends were cut back, 5 bases at V and 4 bases at J, with 7 bases in the middle. The germline V gene has CDR1 SGHVS and CDR2 FNYEAQ. The CDR3 is 12 residues long.

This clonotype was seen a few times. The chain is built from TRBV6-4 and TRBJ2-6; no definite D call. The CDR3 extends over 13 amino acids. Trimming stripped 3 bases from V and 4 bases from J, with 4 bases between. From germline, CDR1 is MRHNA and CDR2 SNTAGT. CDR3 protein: CASSERGANVLTF. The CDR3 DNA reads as TGTGCCAGCAGTGAGAGGGGGGCCAACGTCCTGACTTTC.

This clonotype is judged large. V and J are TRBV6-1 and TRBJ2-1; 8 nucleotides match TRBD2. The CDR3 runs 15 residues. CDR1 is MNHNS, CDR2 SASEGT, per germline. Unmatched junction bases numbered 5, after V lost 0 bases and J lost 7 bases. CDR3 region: CASSEAVSGANEQFF. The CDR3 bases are TGTGCCAGCAGTGAAGCAGTTAGCGGGGCAAATGAGCAGTTCTTC.

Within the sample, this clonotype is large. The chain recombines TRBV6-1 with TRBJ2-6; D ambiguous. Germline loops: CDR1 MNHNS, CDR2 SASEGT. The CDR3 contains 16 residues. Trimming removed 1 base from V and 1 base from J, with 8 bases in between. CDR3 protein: CASSEEEGSGANVLTF. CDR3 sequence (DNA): TGTGCCAGCAGTGAAGAGGAAGGGTCTGGGGCCAACGTCCTGACTTTC.

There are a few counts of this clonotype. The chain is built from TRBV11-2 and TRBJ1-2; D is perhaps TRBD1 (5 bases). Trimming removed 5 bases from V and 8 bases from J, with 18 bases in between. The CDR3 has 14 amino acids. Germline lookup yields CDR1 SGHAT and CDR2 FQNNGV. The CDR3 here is CASSEGRSSGGYTF. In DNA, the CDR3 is TGTGCCAGCAGCGAGGGACGGAGCTCTGGGGGCTACACCTTC. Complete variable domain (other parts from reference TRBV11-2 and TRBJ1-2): EAGVAQSPRYKIIEKRQSVAFWCNPISGHATLYWYQQILGQGPKLLIQFQNNGVVDDSQLPKDRFSAERLKGVDSTLKIQPAKLEDSAVYLCASSEGRSSGGYTFGSGTRLTVV.

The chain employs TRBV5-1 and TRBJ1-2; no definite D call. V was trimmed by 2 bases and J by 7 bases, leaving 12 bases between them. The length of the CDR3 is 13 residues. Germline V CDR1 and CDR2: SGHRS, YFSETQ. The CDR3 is CASSFPGGFGYTF. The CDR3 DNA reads TGCGCCAGCAGCTTCCCTGGCGGGTTTGGCTACACCTTC.

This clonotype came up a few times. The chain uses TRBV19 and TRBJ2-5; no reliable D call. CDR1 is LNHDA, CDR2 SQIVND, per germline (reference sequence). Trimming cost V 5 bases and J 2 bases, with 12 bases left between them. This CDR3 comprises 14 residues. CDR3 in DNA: TGTGCCAGTAGTGGGCTCGGGCCTCAAGAGACCCAGTACTTC. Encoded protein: CASSGLGPQETQYF.

The CDR3 nucleotides read TGCAGTGCTAGAGAGGGACAGTCCTCTGGAAACACCATATATTTT. This translates into CSAREGQSSGNTIYF. V is TRBV20-1 and J is TRBJ1-3, with TRBD1 identical over 7 bases. Trimming cost V 0 bases and J 0 bases; bases outside gene matches: 2. This CDR3 spans 15 amino acids. Germline-derived CDR1 and CDR2 are DFQATT and SNEGSKA (reference sequence).

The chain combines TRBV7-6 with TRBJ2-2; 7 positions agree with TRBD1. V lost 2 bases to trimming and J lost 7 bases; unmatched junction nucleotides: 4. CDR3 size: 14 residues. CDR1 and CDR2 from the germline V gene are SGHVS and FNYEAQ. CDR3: CASSLQQGVGELFF. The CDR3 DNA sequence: TGTGCCAGCAGCTTACAGCAGGGGGTCGGGGAGCTGTTTTTT.

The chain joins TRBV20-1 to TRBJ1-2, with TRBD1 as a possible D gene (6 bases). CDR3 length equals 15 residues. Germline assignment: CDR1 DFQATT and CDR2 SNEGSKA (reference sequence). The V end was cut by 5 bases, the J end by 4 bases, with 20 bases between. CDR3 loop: CSAVGGWGGSYGYTF. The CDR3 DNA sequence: TGCAGTGCTGTAGGAGGTTGGGGGGGCTCCTATGGCTACACCTTC.